A selection of T cell receptor beta chains follows, all from one sample in a study of cytomegalovirus exposure and HLA in healthy donors. This table comes from immunoSEQ multiplex PCR, and its TCRdb copy is limited to in-frame clones, with some not included. The sample carries 130,000 to 150,000 clones, roughly 87% recorded once. Sequencing input: PBMCs. These TCRs come from a man between 18 and 29 years old in good health and CMV-seropositive. Each CDR3 is given with its conserved first and last residue. The D gene is left open where the match is weak. Clone sizes are given selectively: once, few, many, or a class where the clone is expanded.

D	V	J	size	CDR3
TRBD1	TRBV10-1	TRBJ1-2	.	CASSPGQGKSLRGYTF
.	TRBV2	TRBJ1-2	.	CASRLRRSNPGGYTF
.	TRBV6-1	TRBJ2-7	.	CASGLSIGSYEQYF
TRBD1	TRBV30	TRBJ1-1	.	CAWSVGRTGLSTEAFF
.	TRBV10-2	TRBJ1-5	.	CASRDRGGQPQHF
.	TRBV5-1	TRBJ1-1	.	CASSSQKGVTEAFF
TRBD1	TRBV18	TRBJ1-1	.	CASSRRTLGQKKGNTEAFF
.	TRBV5-4	TRBJ1-2	.	CASSLEEDYGYTF
TRBD2	TRBV10-1	TRBJ2-5	.	CATCAGLGETQYF
TRBD1	TRBV6-6	TRBJ2-5	.	CASRQGAGETQYF
.	TRBV4-1	TRBJ1-2	few	CASSQDPDNYGYTF
.	TRBV5-1	TRBJ2-3	once	CASSLDSGGDTQYF
TRBD2	TRBV19	TRBJ2-7	.	CASSRGLAYEQYF
.	TRBV19	TRBJ2-1	.	CASSIGQNSYNEQFF
.	TRBV27	TRBJ2-3	.	CASSLYGGLTDTQYF
.	TRBV6-1	TRBJ2-7	once	CATTLTMEQYF
TRBD2	TRBV6-5	TRBJ2-2	.	CASGMRGGRTGELFF
.	TRBV5-1	TRBJ2-2	.	CASSWQGGELFF
.	TRBV7-9	TRBJ1-2	.	CASSSYGYTF
.	TRBV14	TRBJ2-7	.	CASSQVQGPSSYEQYF
TRBD1	TRBV6-6	TRBJ1-1	.	CASRNRGHTEAFF
TRBD1	TRBV9	TRBJ1-6	.	CASSGRQGSSPLHF
.	TRBV2	TRBJ1-1	.	CASSVQMNTEAFF
TRBD2	TRBV19	TRBJ2-3	.	CASSLPTSGPTDTQYF
TRBD1	TRBV10-3	TRBJ1-6	.	CAISVRTGSSPLHF
TRBD1	TRBV6-1	TRBJ2-7	once	CASRDQWTGTYEQYF
.	TRBV27	TRBJ1-2	.	CASSHGRDTGYTF
.	TRBV27	TRBJ1-3	.	CASGAFSSGNTIYF
TRBD2	TRBV27	TRBJ2-7	.	CASSLSTSGVWEQYF
.	TRBV30	TRBJ1-1	many	CAWSEPGLRSEAFF
.	TRBV25-1	TRBJ1-2	.	CASSEWGGNYGYTF
.	TRBV2	TRBJ2-7	.	CASRRSYEQYF
.	TRBV28	TRBJ2-5	.	CASSLTETQYF
TRBD1	TRBV5-4	TRBJ1-1	.	CASSPPGTANTEAFF
TRBD2	TRBV7-8	TRBJ2-1	.	CASSTTRTSGDNEQFF
.	TRBV10-2	TRBJ1-1	.	CASRVDREGGNTEAFF
TRBD1	TRBV5-1	TRBJ1-2	few	CASSLAQGTGGGYTF
.	TRBV27	TRBJ2-7	.	CASSLSTHYEQYF
TRBD1	TRBV7-2	TRBJ1-1	once	CASSFGQGGPTEAFF
.	TRBV15	TRBJ2-1	.	CATSRPADYNEQFF
TRBD1	TRBV30	TRBJ1-2	.	CAGGGQGDSYTF
.	TRBV7-2	TRBJ1-2	.	CASSDPGYGYTF
.	TRBV27	TRBJ1-4	.	CASSFLGQLNEKLFF
.	TRBV29-1	TRBJ2-7	.	CSVEDRGLELEQYF
.	TRBV30	TRBJ1-1	.	CAWSGNSQEAEAFF
.	TRBV4-1	TRBJ1-3	.	CASSQEQSSGNTIYF
TRBD1	TRBV6-6	TRBJ2-7	.	CASSRRQGISYEQYF
.	TRBV6-6	TRBJ1-1	.	CASSLLDSTEAFF
.	TRBV18	TRBJ2-2	.	CASSPDRGGNTGELFF
.	TRBV29-1	TRBJ2-2	.	CSVLAWRGTGELFF
TRBD1	TRBV9	TRBJ1-5	.	CASSVDDRDQPQHF
.	TRBV5-5	TRBJ2-7	.	CASSSVLGQQYEQYF
TRBD2	TRBV10-3	TRBJ2-2	.	CAIEASGNTGELFF
TRBD2	TRBV30	TRBJ2-5	once	CAWSHPTSGGAGTQYF